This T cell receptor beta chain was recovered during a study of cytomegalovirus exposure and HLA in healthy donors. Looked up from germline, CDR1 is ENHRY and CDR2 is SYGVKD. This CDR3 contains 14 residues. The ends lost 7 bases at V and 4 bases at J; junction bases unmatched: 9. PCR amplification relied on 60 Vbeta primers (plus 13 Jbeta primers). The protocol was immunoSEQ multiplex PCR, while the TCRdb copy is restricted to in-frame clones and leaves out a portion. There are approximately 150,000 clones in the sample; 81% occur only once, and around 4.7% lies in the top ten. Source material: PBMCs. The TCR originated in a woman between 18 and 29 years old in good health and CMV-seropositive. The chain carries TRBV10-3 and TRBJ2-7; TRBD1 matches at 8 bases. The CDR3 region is CAIKTDRGVYEQYF. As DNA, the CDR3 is TGTGCCATCAAGACCGACAGGGGAGTGTACGAGCAGTACTTC.